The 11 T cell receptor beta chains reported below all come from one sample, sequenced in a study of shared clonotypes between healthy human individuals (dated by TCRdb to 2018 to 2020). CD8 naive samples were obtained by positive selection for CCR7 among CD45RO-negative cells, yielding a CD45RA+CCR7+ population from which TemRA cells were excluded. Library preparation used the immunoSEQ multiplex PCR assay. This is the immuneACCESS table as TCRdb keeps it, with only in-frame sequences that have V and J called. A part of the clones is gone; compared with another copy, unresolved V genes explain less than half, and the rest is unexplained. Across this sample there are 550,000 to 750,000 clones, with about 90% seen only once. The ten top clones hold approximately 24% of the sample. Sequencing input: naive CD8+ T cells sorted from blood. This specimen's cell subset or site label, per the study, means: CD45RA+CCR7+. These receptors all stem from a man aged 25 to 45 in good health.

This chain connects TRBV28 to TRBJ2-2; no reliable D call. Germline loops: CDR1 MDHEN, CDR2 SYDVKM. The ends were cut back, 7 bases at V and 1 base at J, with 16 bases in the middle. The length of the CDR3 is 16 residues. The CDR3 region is CASTPPDAVNTGELFF. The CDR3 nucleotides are TGTGCCAGCACCCCTCCCGATGCCGTGAACACCGGGGAGCTGTTTTTT.

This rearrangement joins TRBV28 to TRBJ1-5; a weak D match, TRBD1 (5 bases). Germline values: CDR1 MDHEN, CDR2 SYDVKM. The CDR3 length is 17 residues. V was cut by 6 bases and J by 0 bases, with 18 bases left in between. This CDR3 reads CASRQKGRIHSNQPQHF. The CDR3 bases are TGTGCCAGCAGGCAAAAGGGACGAATCCATAGCAATCAGCCCCAGCATTTT.

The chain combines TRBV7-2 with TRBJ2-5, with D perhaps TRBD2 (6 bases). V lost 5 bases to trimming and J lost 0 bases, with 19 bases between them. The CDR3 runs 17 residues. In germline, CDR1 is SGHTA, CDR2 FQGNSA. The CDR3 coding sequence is TGTGCCAGCAGCCCGGGGGTCGATGAGACCGACCAAGAGACCCAGTACTTC. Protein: CASSPGVDETDQETQYF.

The CDR3 protein is CASGWTGNYEQYF. The CDR3 DNA reads as TGTGCCAGCGGCTGGACAGGGAACTACGAGCAGTACTTC. The chain recombines TRBV2 with TRBJ2-7; 8 nucleotides agree with TRBD1. The length of the CDR3 is 13 residues. Per the germline V gene, CDR1 is SNHLY and CDR2 is FYNNEI. V dropped 8 bases and J dropped 3; count of bases not matched to a gene: 6. Together with reference TRBV2 and TRBJ2-7, the CDR3 gives the full variable domain: EPEVTQTPSHQVTQMGQEVILRCVPISNHLYFYWYRQILGQKVEFLVSFYNNEISEKSEIFDDQFSVERPDGSNFTLKIRSTKLEDSAMYFCASGWTGNYEQYFGPGTRLTVT.

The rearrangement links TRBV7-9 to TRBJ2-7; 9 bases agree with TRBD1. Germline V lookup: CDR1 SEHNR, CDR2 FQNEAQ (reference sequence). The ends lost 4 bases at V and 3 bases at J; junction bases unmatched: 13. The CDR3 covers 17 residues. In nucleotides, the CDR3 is TGTGCCAGCAGCTCAAAAAGAAGGGGACAGGGAAACTACGAGCAGTACTTC. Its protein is CASSSKRRGQGNYEQYF.

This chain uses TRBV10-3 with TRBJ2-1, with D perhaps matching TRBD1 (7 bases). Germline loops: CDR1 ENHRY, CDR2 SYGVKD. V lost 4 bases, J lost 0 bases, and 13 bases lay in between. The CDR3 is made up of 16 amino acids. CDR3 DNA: TGTGCCATCAGTGCCCGGGGGACAGACTCCTACAATGAGCAGTTCTTC. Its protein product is CAISARGTDSYNEQFF.

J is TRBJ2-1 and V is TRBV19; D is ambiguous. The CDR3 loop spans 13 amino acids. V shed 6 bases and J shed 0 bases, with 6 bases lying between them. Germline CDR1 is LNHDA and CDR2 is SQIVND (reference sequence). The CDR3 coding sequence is TGTGCCAGTAGCGAGCTCTCCTACAATGAGCAGTTCTTC. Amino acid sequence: CASSELSYNEQFF.

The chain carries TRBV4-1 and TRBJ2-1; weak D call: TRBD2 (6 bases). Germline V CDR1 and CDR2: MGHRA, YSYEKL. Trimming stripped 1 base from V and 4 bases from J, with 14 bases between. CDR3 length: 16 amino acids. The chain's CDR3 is CASSQVAGGAYNEQFF. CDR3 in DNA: TGCGCCAGCAGCCAAGTGGCCGGGGGAGCGTACAATGAGCAGTTCTTC.

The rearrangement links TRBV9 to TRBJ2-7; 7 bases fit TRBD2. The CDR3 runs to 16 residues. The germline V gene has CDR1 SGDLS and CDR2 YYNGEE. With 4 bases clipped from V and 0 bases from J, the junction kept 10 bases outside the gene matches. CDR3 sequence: CASSSRLADSSYEQYF. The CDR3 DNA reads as TGTGCCAGCAGCTCTCGTCTAGCGGATAGCTCCTACGAGCAGTACTTC.

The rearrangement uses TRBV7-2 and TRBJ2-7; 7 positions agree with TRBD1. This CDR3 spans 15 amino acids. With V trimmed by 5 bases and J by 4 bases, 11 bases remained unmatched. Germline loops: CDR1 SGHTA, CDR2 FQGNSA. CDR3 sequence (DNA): TGTGCCAGCAGCACATTCCTCCCGACAGGGTACGAGCAGTACTTC. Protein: CASSTFLPTGYEQYF.

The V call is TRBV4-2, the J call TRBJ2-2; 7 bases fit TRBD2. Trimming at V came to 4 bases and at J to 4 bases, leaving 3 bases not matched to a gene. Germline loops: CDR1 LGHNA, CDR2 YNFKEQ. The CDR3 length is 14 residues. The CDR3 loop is CASSPGEGTGELFF. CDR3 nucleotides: TGTGCCAGCAGCCCGGGGGAGGGCACCGGGGAGCTGTTTTTT.